This T cell receptor (beta chain) derives from a study of cytomegalovirus exposure and HLA in healthy donors. For the study at large: Earlier, 95 million to 130 million unique TCR beta sequences were recovered from around 180 million T cells by an analysis.

This clone was recorded a few times. Germline assignment: CDR1 LNHDA and CDR2 SQIVND (reference sequence). This CDR3 is 16 amino acids long. V shed 5 bases and J 2 bases; nucleotides not matched to a gene: 11. Primers for the PCR totalled 60 Vbeta and 13 Jbeta. Study processing details: Approximately 80 million unique TCR beta chains, roughly 11 million of them shared, were counted by a later analysis. The table came from immunoSEQ multiplex PCR; TCRdb's copy has only in-frame clones and leaves some out. D and trimming come from the DNA, and the V and J calls and clone size come from that table. Among 170,000 or so clones, about 80% were seen once, and the ten largest hold around 7%.

The material sequenced was PBMCs. The receptor's source is a man under 40 in good health and CMV-seropositive. The chain employs TRBV19 and TRBJ1-2; 7 bases agree with TRBD1. This CDR3 reads CASSLNNRGANYGYTF. CDR3 coding DNA: TGTGCCAGTAGTCTCAATAACAGGGGCGCAAACTATGGCTACACCTTC.